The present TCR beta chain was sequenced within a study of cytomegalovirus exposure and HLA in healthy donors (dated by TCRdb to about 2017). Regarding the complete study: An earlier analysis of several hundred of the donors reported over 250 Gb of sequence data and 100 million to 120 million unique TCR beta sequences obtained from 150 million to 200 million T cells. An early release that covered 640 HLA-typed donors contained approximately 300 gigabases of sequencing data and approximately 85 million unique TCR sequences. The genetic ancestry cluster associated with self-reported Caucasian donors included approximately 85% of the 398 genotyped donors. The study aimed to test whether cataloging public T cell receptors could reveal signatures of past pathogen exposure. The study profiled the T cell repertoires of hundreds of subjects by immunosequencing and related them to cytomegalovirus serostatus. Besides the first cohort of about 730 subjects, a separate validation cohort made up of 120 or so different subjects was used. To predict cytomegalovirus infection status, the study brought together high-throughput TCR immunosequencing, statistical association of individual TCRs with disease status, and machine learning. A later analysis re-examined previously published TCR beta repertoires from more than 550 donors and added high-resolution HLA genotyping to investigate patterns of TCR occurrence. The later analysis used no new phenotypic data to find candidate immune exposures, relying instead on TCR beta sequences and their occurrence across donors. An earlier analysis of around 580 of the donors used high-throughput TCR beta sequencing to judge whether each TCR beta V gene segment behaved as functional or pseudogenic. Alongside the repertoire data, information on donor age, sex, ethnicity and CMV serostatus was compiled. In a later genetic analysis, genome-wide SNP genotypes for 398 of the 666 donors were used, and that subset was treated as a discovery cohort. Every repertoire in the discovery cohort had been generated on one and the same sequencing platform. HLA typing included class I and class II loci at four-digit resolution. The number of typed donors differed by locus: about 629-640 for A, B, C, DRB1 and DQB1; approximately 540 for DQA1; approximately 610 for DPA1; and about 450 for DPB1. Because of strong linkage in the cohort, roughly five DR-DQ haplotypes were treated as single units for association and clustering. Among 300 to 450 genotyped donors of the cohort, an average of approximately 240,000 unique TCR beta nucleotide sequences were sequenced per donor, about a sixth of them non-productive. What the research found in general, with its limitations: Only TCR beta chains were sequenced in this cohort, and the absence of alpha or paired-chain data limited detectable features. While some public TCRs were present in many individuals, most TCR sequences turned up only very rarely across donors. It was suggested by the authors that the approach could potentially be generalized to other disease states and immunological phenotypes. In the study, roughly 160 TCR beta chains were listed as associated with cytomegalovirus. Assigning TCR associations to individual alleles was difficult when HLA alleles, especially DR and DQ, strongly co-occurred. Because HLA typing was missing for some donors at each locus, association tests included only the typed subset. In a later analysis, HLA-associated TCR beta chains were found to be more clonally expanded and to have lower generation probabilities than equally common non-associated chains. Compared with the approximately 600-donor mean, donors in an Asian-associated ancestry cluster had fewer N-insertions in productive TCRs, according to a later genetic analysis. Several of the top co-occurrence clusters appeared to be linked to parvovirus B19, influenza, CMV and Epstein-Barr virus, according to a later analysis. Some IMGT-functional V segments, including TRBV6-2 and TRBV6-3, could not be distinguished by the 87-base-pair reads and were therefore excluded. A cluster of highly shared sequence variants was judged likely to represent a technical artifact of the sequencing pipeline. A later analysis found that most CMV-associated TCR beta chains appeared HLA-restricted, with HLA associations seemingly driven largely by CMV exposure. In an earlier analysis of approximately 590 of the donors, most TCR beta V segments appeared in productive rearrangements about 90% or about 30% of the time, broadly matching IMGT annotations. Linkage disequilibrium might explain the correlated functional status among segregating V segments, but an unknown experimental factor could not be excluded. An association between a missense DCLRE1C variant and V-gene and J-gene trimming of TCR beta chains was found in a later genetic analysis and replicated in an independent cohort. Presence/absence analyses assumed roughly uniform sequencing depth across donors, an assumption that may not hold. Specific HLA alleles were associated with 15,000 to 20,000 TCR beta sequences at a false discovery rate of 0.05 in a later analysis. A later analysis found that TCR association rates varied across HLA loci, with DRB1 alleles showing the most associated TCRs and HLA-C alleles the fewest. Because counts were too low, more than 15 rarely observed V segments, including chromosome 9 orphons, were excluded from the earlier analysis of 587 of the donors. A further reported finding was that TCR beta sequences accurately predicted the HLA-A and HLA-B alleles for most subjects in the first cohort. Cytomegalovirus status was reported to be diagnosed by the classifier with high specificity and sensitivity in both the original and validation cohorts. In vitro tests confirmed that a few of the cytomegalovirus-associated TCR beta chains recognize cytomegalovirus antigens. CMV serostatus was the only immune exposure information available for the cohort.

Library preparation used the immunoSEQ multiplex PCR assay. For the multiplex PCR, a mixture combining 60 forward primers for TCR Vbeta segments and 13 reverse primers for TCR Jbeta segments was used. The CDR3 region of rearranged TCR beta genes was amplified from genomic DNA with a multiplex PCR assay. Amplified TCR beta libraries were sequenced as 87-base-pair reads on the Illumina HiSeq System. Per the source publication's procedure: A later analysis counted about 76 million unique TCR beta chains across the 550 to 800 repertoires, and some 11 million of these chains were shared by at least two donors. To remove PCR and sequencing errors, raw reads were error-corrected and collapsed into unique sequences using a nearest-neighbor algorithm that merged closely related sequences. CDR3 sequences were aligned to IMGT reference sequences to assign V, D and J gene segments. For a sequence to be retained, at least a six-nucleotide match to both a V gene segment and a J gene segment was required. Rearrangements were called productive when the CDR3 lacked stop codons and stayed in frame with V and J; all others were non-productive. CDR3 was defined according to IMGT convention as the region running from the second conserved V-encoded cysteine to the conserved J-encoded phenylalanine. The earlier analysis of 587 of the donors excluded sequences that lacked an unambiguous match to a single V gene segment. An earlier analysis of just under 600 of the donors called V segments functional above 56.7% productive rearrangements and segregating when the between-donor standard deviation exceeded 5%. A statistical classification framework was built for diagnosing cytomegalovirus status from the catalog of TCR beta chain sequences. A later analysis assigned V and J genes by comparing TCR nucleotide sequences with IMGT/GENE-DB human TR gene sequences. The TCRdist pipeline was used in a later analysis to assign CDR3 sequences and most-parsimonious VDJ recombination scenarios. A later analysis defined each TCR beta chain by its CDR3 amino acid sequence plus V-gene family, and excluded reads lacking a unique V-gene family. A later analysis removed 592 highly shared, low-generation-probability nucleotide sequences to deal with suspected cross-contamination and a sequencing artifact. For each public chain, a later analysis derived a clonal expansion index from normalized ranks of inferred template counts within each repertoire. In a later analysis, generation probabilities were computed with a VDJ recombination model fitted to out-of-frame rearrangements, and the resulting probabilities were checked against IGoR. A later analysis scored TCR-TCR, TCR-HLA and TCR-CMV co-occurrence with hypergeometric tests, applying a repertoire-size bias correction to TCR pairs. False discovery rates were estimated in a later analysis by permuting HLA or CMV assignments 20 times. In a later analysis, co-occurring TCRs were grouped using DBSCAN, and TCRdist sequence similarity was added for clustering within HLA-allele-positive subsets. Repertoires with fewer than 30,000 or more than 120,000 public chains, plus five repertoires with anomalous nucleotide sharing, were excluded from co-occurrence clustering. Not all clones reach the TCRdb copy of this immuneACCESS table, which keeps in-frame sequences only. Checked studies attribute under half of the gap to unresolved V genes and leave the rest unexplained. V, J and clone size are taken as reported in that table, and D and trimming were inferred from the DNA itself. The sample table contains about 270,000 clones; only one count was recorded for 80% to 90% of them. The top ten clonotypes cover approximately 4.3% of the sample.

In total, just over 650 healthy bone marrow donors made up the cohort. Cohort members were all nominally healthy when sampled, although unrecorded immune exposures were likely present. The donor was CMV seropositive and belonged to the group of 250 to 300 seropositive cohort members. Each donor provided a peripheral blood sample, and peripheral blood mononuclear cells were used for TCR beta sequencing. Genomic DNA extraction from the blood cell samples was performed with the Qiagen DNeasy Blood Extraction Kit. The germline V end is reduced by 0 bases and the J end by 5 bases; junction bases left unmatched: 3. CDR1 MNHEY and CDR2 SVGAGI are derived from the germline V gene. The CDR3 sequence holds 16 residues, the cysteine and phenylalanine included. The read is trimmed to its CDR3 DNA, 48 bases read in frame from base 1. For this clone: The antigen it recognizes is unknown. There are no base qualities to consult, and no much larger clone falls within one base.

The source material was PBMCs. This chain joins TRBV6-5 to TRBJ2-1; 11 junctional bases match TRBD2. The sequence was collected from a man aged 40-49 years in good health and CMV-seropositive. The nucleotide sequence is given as TGTGCCAGCAGTTACTCTCTAGCGGGAGGTAACAATGAGCAGTTCTTC. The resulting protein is CASSYSLAGGNNEQFF.